This T cell receptor beta chain was documented in a study of molecular identifiers for immune sequencing clone quantification. Study context: Replicate RNA came from roughly 18,000 or 92,000 naive CD8 cells and was split five ways, and four parts were sequenced. Findings and caveats of the study: Clones carrying above 20 RNA copies accounted for over 97% of effector molecules, under 1% in naive cells.

The ends were cut back, 1 base at V and 5 bases at J, with 11 bases in the middle. CDR3 length equals 15 residues. CDR1 is SGHAT and CDR2 is FQNNGV in the germline V gene. As CD8+CD4-CCR7+CD45RA+ cells, naive CD8 T cells were sorted. This clonotype was seen many times. The antigen remains unidentified. Libraries of bulk TCR were made by previously described methods (with listed TCR primers). TCRdb called the PCR reads again in MiXCR, with one record for every CDR3 protein. The profile shows 65,000 or so distinct CDR3 sequences, about 18% of them singletons. This chain joins TRBV11-2 and TRBJ2-2, with a weak D call TRBD1 (5 bases). This TCR was recovered from a human donor in good health. Some libraries in this study had Jurkat cell RNA spiked in. Material: naive CD8+ T cells from blood, with Jurkat cell RNA spiked in. Noted subset: FACS-sorted CD8+CD4-CCR7+CD45RA+ naive T cells. CDR3 coding DNA: TGTGCCAGCAGCTTAGTCGTGGGGCGGACCGGGGAGCTGTTTTTT. This gives the protein CASSLVVGRTGELFF.